The rows below give T cell receptor beta chains drawn from one sample of a study of patients and donors after allogeneic stem cell transplantation. Each CDR3 protein gets one entry after TCRdb re-called the RT-PCR reads with MiXCR. The table has fewer than 500,000 distinct CDR3 sequences, 15% to 20% seen once. Material: blood, either unsorted or a sorted T cell fraction (not recorded which). These receptor sequences come from a human donor who was either an allogeneic HSCT recipient or a stem cell or donor lymphocyte infusion donor (not recorded which). It is not recorded whose cells these are; they may come from a transplant donor. Both conserved end residues are part of each CDR3. Each record gives: V gene, clone size, J gene, D gene, CDR3 protein, CDR3 DNA. D genes are given only for firm matches. Only some rows state a clone size, as once, few, many or a class for expanded clones.

TRBV5-1	many	TRBJ1-5	TRBD1	CASSLGTGSGNQPQHF	TGCGCCAGCAGCTTGGGGACAGGGTCGGGCAATCAGCCCCAGCATTTT
TRBV20-1	NA	TRBJ2-3	TRBD2	CSARDRRGATDYF	TGCAGTGCTAGAGACCGGCGGGGGGCCACGGATTATTTT
TRBV3-1	once	TRBJ2-2	NA	CASSQSSRNTGELFF	TGTGCCAGCAGCCAATCTAGCAGGAACACCGGGGAGCTGTTTTTT
TRBV5-5	NA	TRBJ2-5	NA	CASSWSETQYF	TGTGCCAGCAGCTGGTCTGAGACCCAGTACTTC
TRBV19	NA	TRBJ1-5	NA	CASSIIGARNQPQHF	TGTGCCAGTAGTATAATCGGGGCGCGCAATCAGCCCCAGCATTTT
TRBV20-1	few	TRBJ2-1	TRBD2	CSARDISGRRYNEQFF	TGCAGTGCTAGAGATATCAGCGGGAGGAGGTACAATGAGCAGTTCTTC
TRBV30	NA	TRBJ1-2	NA	CAWIRGDYGYTF	TGTGCCTGGATTAGGGGAGACTATGGCTACACCTTC
TRBV7-6	few	TRBJ2-5	TRBD2	CASSQSGSRVETQYF	TGTGCCAGCAGCCAAAGCGGGAGTCGGGTAGAGACCCAGTACTTC
TRBV3-1	many	TRBJ2-3	NA	CASRAPPGTQYF	TGTGCCAGCAGGGCACCGCCAGGTACGCAGTATTTT
TRBV6-1	NA	TRBJ2-2	TRBD1	CASIPGTANTGELFF	TGTGCCAGCATTCCCGGGACAGCGAACACCGGGGAGCTGTTTTTT
TRBV11-1	few	TRBJ2-5	TRBD2	CASSLGRLAGGPVRETQYF	TGTGCCAGCAGCTTAGGTAGACTAGCGGGAGGGCCCGTGAGAGAGACCCAGTACTTC
TRBV6-5	many	TRBJ1-6	NA	CASSYGTQNSPLHF	TGTGCCAGCAGTTACGGAACGCAGAATTCACCCCTCCACTTT